The 18 T cell receptor beta chains reported below all come from one sample, sequenced in a study of neurological immune-mediated disorders (dated by TCRdb to between 2019 and 2020). Library generation was performed with 5' RACE. Sequencing used an Illumina HiSeq 2500. TCRdb reran the public reads through fastp at Q25 and MiXCR, keeping productive beta chains. All rows with the same CDR3 protein become a single entry with the most common DNA and genes. For this sample the table gives 77,000 or so distinct CDR3 sequences, of which 9.4% were detected only once. The ten largest clones add up to less than 2% of the sample. The sample was PBMCs. These TCRs come from a man in his fifties or sixties in good health.

This clonotype was detected ten times or more. V usage is TRBV6-5 and J usage is TRBJ1-1; the match to TRBD1 covers 8 bases. This CDR3 has 16 amino acids. From germline, CDR1 is MNHEY and CDR2 SVGAGI. The ends lost 1 base at V and 4 bases at J; junction bases unmatched: 8. DNA of the CDR3: TGTGCCAGCAGTTACTTGCCGCAGGGGGCGGGCACTGAAGCTTTCTTT. This codes for CASSYLPQGAGTEAFF.

There are many counts of this clonotype. The chain recombines TRBV7-9 with TRBJ2-7, with D perhaps TRBD2 (7 bases). The CDR3 consists of 15 residues. The germline V and J ends were trimmed by 3 bases and 6 bases, with 18 bases remaining between them. Germline CDR1 is SEHNR and CDR2 is FQNEAQ (reference sequence). DNA of the CDR3: TGTGCCAGCAGCTTGGTTGGACGGGGGGCCGGCGAGCAGTACTTC. The encoded protein is CASSLVGRGAGEQYF.

This clonotype was counted ten times or more. The V call is TRBV7-9, the J call TRBJ1-3, with 7 bases that match TRBD1. This CDR3 has 16 amino acids. Germline CDR1 is SEHNR and CDR2 is FQNEAQ (reference sequence). V lost 3 bases and J lost 0; bases outside the gene matches: 5. CDR3 nucleotide sequence: TGTGCCAGCAGCTTCGGGGGACAGACCTCTGGAAACACCATATATTTT. It translates to CASSFGGQTSGNTIYF.

This clonotype came up many times. The chain carries TRBV7-2 and TRBJ1-5, with 7 bases aligning to TRBD1. CDR1 and CDR2 (germline): SGHTA, FQGNSA. The V segment lost 6 bases and the J segment 6 bases; nucleotides outside the gene matches: 5. This CDR3 is built from 13 residues. Written as DNA, the CDR3 is TGTGCCAGCAGTGGACAGGCCGGTCAGCCCCAGCATTTT. Encoded protein: CASSGQAGQPQHF.

In this sample, this clonotype turned up many times. This rearrangement joins TRBV2 to TRBJ1-5; D gene unclear. The CDR3 runs to 12 residues. V shed 8 bases and J shed 4 bases, with 9 bases lying between them. Germline-derived CDR1 and CDR2 are SNHLY and FYNNEI. The CDR3 spells CASGPGNQPQHF. CDR3 bases: TGTGCCAGCGGACCGGGGAATCAGCCCCAGCATTTT. The variable domain in full, with the rest retrieved from reference TRBV2 and TRBJ1-5, is EPEVTQTPSHQVTQMGQEVILRCVPISNHLYFYWYRQILGQKVEFLVSFYNNEISEKSEIFDDQFSVERPDGSNFTLKIRSTKLEDSAMYFCASGPGNQPQHFGDGTRLSIL.

This clonotype was seen repeatedly, ten times or more. CDR3 loop: CASRTPKRGGFNEQFF. The CDR3 region has the DNA TGTGCCAGCAGAACCCCTAAACGGGGCGGTTTCAATGAGCAGTTCTTC. The chain employs TRBV6-4 and TRBJ2-1; TRBD1 or TRBD2 may be the D gene (5 bases each). The V and J ends lost 6 bases and 6 bases respectively, with 21 bases between them. Germline V gene sequence: CDR1 MRHNA, CDR2 SNTAGT. The CDR3 runs to 16 residues.

To note about this clonotype: A single base separates this from a much larger clone, so it may be a read error. CDR3 amino acids: CASRLGGLAGEADTQYF. CDR3 bases: TGCGCCAGCAGATTGGGGGGCCTAGCGGGAGAGGCAGATACGCAGTATTTT. This rearrangement joins TRBV5-1 to TRBJ2-3; the match to TRBD2 covers 10 bases. Germline values: CDR1 SGHRS, CDR2 YFSETQ. The CDR3 length is 17 residues.

The table lists this clonotype with a few counts. The V call is TRBV6-1, the J call TRBJ2-5, with 8 bases identical to TRBD2. The V and J ends lost 5 bases and 5 bases, in that order; junction bases with no gene match: 7. This CDR3 region has 14 residues. The germline V gene has CDR1 MNHNS and CDR2 SASEGT. The CDR3 sequence: CASSTAGVAETQYF. CDR3 DNA sequence: TGTGCCAGCAGTACAGCGGGAGTGGCGGAGACCCAGTACTTC.

This clonotype was found many times. The J gene is TRBJ2-7, the V gene TRBV7-2, with D perhaps assigned TRBD1 or TRBD2 (5 bases each). The germline V gene encodes CDR1 SGHTA and CDR2 FQGNSA. The CDR3 contains 15 residues. The V end lost 6 bases, the J end lost 0 bases, and 15 bases lay between the germline ends. The CDR3 nucleotides read TGTGCCAGCAGTATAGTCCCAGGGAGCTCCTACGAGCAGTACTTC. This sequence encodes CASSIVPGSSYEQYF. Full variable domain (outside the CDR3, taken from reference TRBV7-2 and TRBJ2-7): GAGVSQSPSNKVTEKGKDVELRCDPISGHTALYWYRQSLGQGLEFLIYFQGNSAPDKSGLPSDRFSAERTGGSVSTLTIQRTQQEDSAVYLCASSIVPGSSYEQYFGPGTRLTVT.

This clonotype was observed at least ten times. This chain connects TRBV5-1 to TRBJ2-1; 9 nucleotides match TRBD2. The length of the CDR3 is 16 residues. With V trimmed by 4 bases and J by 4 bases, 9 bases remained unmatched. Germline CDR1 SGHRS, CDR2 YFSETQ. The CDR3 region is CASSPLGGRGYNEQFF. The CDR3 coding sequence is TGCGCCAGCAGCCCCCTAGGCGGGAGGGGATACAATGAGCAGTTCTTC.

This clonotype came up a few times. The J gene is TRBJ2-3, the V gene TRBV5-1, with 14 positions matching TRBD2. V was pared by 4 bases and J by 7 bases, with 20 bases of the junction left unmatched. Germline CDR1 SGHRS, CDR2 YFSETQ. The CDR3 spans 20 residues. CDR3 nucleotide sequence: TGCGCCAGCAGCGGGGGACAGGTCCCTGACGGGACTAGCGGGAGATATACGCAGTATTTT. Encoded protein: CASSGGQVPDGTSGRYTQYF.

In this sample, this clonotype turned up many times. The rearrangement joins TRBV5-1 to TRBJ2-2; TRBD1 might be the D (6 bases). V dropped 2 bases and J dropped 6 bases, with 14 bases sitting between them. Germline CDR1 SGHRS, CDR2 YFSETQ. The CDR3 runs 15 residues. The CDR3 reads CASSFGTGPAGELFF. Here the CDR3 DNA reads TGCGCCAGCAGCTTTGGTACAGGGCCAGCCGGGGAGCTGTTTTTT.

This clonotype was seen a single time. A read error may account for a junction end that differs from germline. The chain employs TRBV9 and TRBJ2-1; D perhaps matches TRBD2 (6 bases). This CDR3 contains 14 residues. The V gene's germline CDR1 is SGDLS and CDR2 YYNGEE. The CDR3 here is CTSSSGLSHNEQFF. CDR3 in DNA: TGTACCAGCAGCTCGGGACTGTCCCACAATGAGCAGTTCTTC.

There are many counts of this clonotype. This sequence joins TRBV12-3 or TRBV12-4 and TRBJ1-5; D ambiguous. The CDR3 is made up of 13 amino acids. V shed 5 bases and J shed 9 bases, with 14 bases lying between them. The CDR3 DNA reads TGTGCCAGCAGTCGCCAGGTTCTAGGGCCCCAGCATTTT. Translation: CASSRQVLGPQHF.

This clonotype was observed at least ten times. The V call is TRBV5-1, the J call TRBJ1-5, with 7 bases that match TRBD1. The CDR3 is 13 residues long. The ends lost 3 bases at V and 4 bases at J; junction bases unmatched: 1. Germline V CDR1 and CDR2: SGHRS, YFSETQ. For the CDR3, the DNA is TGCGCCAGCAGCTCGGGACAGAATCAGCCCCAGCATTTT. It codes for CASSSGQNQPQHF.

This clonotype was detected ten times or more. The chain is built from TRBV7-7 and TRBJ2-5, with a weak D call TRBD2 (6 bases). The V end lost 5 bases, the J end lost 1 base, and 8 bases lay between the germline ends. Germline-derived CDR1 and CDR2 are SSHAT and FNYEAQ (reference sequence). CDR3 length equals 13 residues. The CDR3: CASSGGSQETQYF. The CDR3 DNA follows: TGTGCCAGCAGCGGGGGGTCCCAAGAGACCCAGTACTTC.

J is TRBJ1-1 and V is TRBV15, with TRBD1 identical over 8 bases. Germline V CDR1 and CDR2: LNHNV, YYDKDF (reference sequence). V dropped 0 bases and J dropped 7; count of bases not matched to a gene: 7. This CDR3 region has 15 residues. CDR3 sequence reads: CATSRDFTGGGEAFF. The DNA of the CDR3 is TGTGCCACCAGCAGAGATTTTACAGGGGGGGGTGAAGCTTTCTTT.

This clonotype showed up many times. The rearrangement links TRBV5-1 to TRBJ2-5, with TRBD2 matching over 7 bases. The CDR3 contains 12 residues. Unmatched junction bases numbered 11, after V lost 5 bases and J lost 13 bases. Germline-derived CDR1 and CDR2 are SGHRS and YFSETQ. CDR3 in DNA: TGCGCCAGCAGTTCGGGACTACCACCCACGTACTTC. Translated: CASSSGLPPTYF. The entire variable domain, with the rest obtained from reference TRBV5-1 and TRBJ2-5, is as follows: KAGVTQTPRYLIKTRGQQVTLSCSPISGHRSVSWYQQTPGQGLQFLFEYFSETQRNKGNFPGRFSGRQFSNSRSEMNVSTLELGDSALYLCASSSGLPPTYFGPGTRLLVL.